This T cell receptor (beta chain) was obtained from a study of cytomegalovirus exposure and HLA in healthy donors. Overall study context: Sequencing of around 200 million T cells in an earlier analysis found around 120 million unique TCR beta sequences.

The PCR made use of 60 Vbeta and 13 Jbeta primers. Generated by immunoSEQ multiplex PCR, the TCRdb table keeps only in-frame clones and is missing some. The data contain approximately 160,000 clones, approximately 78% of them singletons. Study findings and constraints: In a later analysis, TCR association rates varied by HLA locus: DRB1 most, HLA-C fewest. Other equally common chains were less clonally expanded than HLA-associated TCR beta chains, a later analysis showed.

This clone was seen only a few times. The antigen remains unidentified. One junction end disagrees with the germline gene, perhaps due to a read error. This CDR3 has 13 residues. In germline, CDR1 is LNHNV, CDR2 YYDKDF (reference sequence). Sequenced input: PBMCs. The TCR was taken from a woman in her late teens or twenties in good health and CMV-seronegative. V is TRBV15 and J is TRBJ1-2; 8 positions agree with TRBD1. DNA of the CDR3: TGTGCCACCAGCCGAGACAGGGGTTGGGGCTACACCTTC. This encodes CATSRDRGWGYTF.